A single sample gave rise to the 3 T cell receptor beta chains below, sequenced in a study of shared clonotypes between healthy human individuals. The protocol was immunoSEQ multiplex PCR, while the TCRdb copy is restricted to in-frame clones and leaves out a portion. This sample has some 2,500,000 clones, with 85% to 95% found just once. The specimen sequenced was naive CD4+ T cells from PBMCs. Subset of the sample: CD45RA+ positively selected. These receptors came from a man aged 18 to 30 in good health. Some clones in this sample may be carry-over from other donors' samples.

The chain has TRBV5-1 and TRBJ2-7; D might be TRBD1 (5 bases). V lost 0 bases to trimming and J lost 3 bases, with 13 bases between them. The CDR3 is made up of 15 amino acids. Germline CDR1 and CDR2: SGHRS and YFSETQ. CDR3 loop: CASSLEVGRLYEQYF. DNA of the CDR3: TGCGCCAGCAGCTTGGAGGTGGGGCGGCTCTACGAGCAGTACTTC.

The genes are TRBV11-2 and TRBJ2-7; no firm D call. Deletions cut 3 bases from V and 5 bases from J, with 14 bases between. Germline CDR1 and CDR2: SGHAT and FQNNGV. CDR3 length: 14 residues. CDR3 sequence reads: CASSFPPLVDEQYF. In DNA form, the CDR3 reads TGTGCCAGCAGCTTTCCGCCACTGGTCGACGAGCAGTACTTC. The full variable domain, with the rest looked up from reference TRBV11-2 and TRBJ2-7, is EAGVAQSPRYKIIEKRQSVAFWCNPISGHATLYWYQQILGQGPKLLIQFQNNGVVDDSQLPKDRFSAERLKGVDSTLKIQPAKLEDSAVYLCASSFPPLVDEQYFGPGTRLTVT.

The rearrangement joins TRBV11-3 to TRBJ1-4, with TRBD1 identical over 7 bases. With 7 bases clipped from V and 6 bases from J, the junction kept 5 bases outside the gene matches. CDR1 is SGHNT, CDR2 YENEEA, per germline. The CDR3 sequence is 13 residues long. The CDR3 loop reads CASTPGQDEKLFF. The DNA of the CDR3 is TGTGCCAGCACCCCAGGACAGGATGAAAAACTGTTTTTT. The full variable domain, completed using reference TRBV11-3 and TRBJ1-4, is EAGVVQSPRYKIIEKKQPVAFWCNPISGHNTLYWYLQNLGQGPELLIRYENEEAVDDSQLPKDRFSAERLKGVDSTLKIQPAELGDSAVYLCASTPGQDEKLFFGSGTQLSVL.